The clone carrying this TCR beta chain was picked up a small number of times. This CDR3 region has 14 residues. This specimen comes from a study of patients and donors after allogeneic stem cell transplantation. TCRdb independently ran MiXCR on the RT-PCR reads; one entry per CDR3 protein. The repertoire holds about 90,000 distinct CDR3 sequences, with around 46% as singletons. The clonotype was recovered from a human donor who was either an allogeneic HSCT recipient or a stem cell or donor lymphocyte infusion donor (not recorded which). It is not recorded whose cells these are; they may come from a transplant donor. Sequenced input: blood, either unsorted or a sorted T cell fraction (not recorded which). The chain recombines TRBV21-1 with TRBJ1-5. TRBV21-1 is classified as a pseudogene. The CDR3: CASSKEPDSWPQHF. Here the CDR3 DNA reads TGTGCCAGCAGCAAAGAGCCAGACTCGTGGCCCCAGCATTTT.